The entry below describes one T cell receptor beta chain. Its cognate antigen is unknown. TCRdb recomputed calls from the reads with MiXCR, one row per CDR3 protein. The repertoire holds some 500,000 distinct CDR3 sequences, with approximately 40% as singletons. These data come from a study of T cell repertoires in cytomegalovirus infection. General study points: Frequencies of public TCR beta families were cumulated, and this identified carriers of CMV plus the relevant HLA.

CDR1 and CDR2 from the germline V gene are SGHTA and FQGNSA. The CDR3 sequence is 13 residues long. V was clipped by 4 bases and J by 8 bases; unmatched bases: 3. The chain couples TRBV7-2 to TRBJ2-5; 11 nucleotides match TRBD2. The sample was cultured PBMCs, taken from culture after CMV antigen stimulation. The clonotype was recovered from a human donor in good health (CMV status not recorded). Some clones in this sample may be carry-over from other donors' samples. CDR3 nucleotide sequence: TGTGCCAGCAGCTCTCTAGCGGGGGGCACCCAGTACTTC. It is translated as CASSSLAGGTQYF. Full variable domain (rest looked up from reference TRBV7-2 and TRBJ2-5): GAGVSQSPSNKVTEKGKDVELRCDPISGHTALYWYRQSLGQGLEFLIYFQGNSAPDKSGLPSDRFSAERTGGSVSTLTIQRTQQEDSAVYLCASSSLAGGTQYFGPGTRLLVL.